What follows describes a single TCR beta chain. The data are from a study of blood T cell repertoires in COVID-19. Clones were sequenced by immunoSEQ multiplex PCR, and TCRdb holds only the in-frame ones, with some missing. The sample holds a few hundred thousand clones, 70% to 90% seen once. Germline V gives CDR1 LGHNA, CDR2 YNFKEQ. CDR3 length: 16 amino acids. The junction had 10 bases not matched to a gene; V was cut back by 3 bases and J by 6 bases. The V and J genes are TRBV4-2 and TRBJ2-1, with 8 bases fitting TRBD1. Sequenced: peripheral blood. The TCR originated in a human donor in a cohort sampled during active COVID-19. CDR3 protein: CASSHRTGSGGNEQFF. For the CDR3, the DNA is TGTGCCAGCAGCCACCGGACAGGGTCGGGTGGCAATGAGCAGTTCTTC.